What follows are 9 T cell receptor beta chains derived from one specimen sequenced in a study of Graves' ophthalmopathy and Graves' hyperthyroidism. RNA transcripts provided the template for amplifying TCR beta CDR3 regions. HTBI primers primed a first-round RT-PCR, and a second-round multiplex PCR followed. TCRdb used MiXCR to reprocess the multiplex PCR reads, holding one entry per CDR3 protein. The sample yields roughly 350,000 distinct CDR3 sequences, roughly 17% seen once. The source material was peripheral blood. The source is an adult woman with stable Graves' hyperthyroidism.

This clonotype occurred many times. The CDR3 sequence is CSAGGERGGQPQHF. Written as DNA, the CDR3 is TGCAGCGCCGGGGGAGAAAGAGGTGGGCAGCCCCAGCATTTT. This chain uses TRBV29-1 with TRBJ1-5, with D maybe TRBD1 (5 bases). Trimming removed 7 bases from V and 7 bases from J, with 20 bases in between. From germline, CDR1 is SQVTM and CDR2 ANQGSEA. The CDR3 covers 14 residues.

The rearrangement uses TRBV5-1 and TRBJ2-2; D not certain. The CDR3 extends over 16 amino acids. The germline CDR1 and CDR2 sequences are SGHRS and YFSETQ. The V gene lost 5 bases and the J gene lost 4 bases, with 18 bases spanning the gap. Here the CDR3 reads CASRISRSRSTGELFF. As DNA, the CDR3 is TGCGCCAGCAGAATATCCCGTAGCAGGTCCACCGGGGAGCTGTTTTTT.

This clonotype has ten or more counts. The chain is built from TRBV30 and TRBJ1-1; unclear D gene. CDR3 size: 13 residues. V lost 2 bases to trimming and J lost 6 bases, with 13 bases between them. The germline gives CDR1 GTSNPN, CDR2 SVGIG (reference sequence). The CDR3, as DNA: TGTGCCTGGAGTAGGATCAGTGCCCCTGAAGCTTTCTTT. It codes for CAWSRISAPEAFF.

This clonotype was picked up many times. The rearrangement joins TRBV28 to TRBJ2-7; 8 bases are shared with TRBD1. This CDR3 is 13 amino acids long. Trimming cost V 3 bases and J 7 bases; bases outside gene matches: 5. The V gene's germline CDR1 is MDHEN and CDR2 SYDVKM. The CDR3 coding sequence is TGTGCCAGCAGTTTTCAGGGGGCGGGGGAGCAGTACTTC. Translating it yields CASSFQGAGEQYF.

There are many counts of this clonotype. The chain joins TRBV12-3 or TRBV12-4 to TRBJ2-7, with 7 bases lining up with TRBD2. The length of the CDR3 is 14 residues. The junction had 8 bases not matched to a gene; V was cut back by 2 bases and J by 7 bases. As DNA, the CDR3 is TGTGCCAGCAGTTTAAGGGAGGGTCTCGGTGAGCAGTACTTC. The encoded protein is CASSLREGLGEQYF.

This clonotype was detected ten times or more. The rearrangement uses TRBV9 and TRBJ1-2, with TRBD1 matching over 11 bases. J was trimmed by 8 bases and V by 3 bases; bases with no gene match: 6. The CDR3 is 14 amino acids. Germline CDR1 reads SGDLS; CDR2 reads YYNGEE. The CDR3 loop is CASSEDRGQRGYTF. Written as DNA, the CDR3 is TGTGCCAGCAGCGAGGACAGGGGGCAAAGGGGCTACACCTTC.

This clonotype has at least ten counts. The chain uses TRBV11-2 and TRBJ1-2; tentatively, D is TRBD1 (5 bases). Germline V gives CDR1 SGHAT, CDR2 FQNNGV. This CDR3 has 13 amino acids. V gave up 5 bases and J gave up 8 bases, with 15 bases separating them. CDR3 in DNA: TGTGCCAGCAGCCCCCGGACAATTGGGGGCTACACCTTC. This translates into CASSPRTIGGYTF.

This clonotype was counted ten times or more. The V gene is TRBV28, the J gene TRBJ1-1; D unclear. CDR3 size: 14 residues. V shed 6 bases and J shed 3 bases, with 14 bases lying between them. Germline CDR1 is MDHEN and CDR2 is SYDVKM. The CDR3 loop is CASSLPQRDTEAFF. The DNA for the CDR3 is TGTGCCAGCAGCCTCCCCCAGAGGGACACTGAAGCTTTCTTT.

This clonotype was detected many times. The chain carries TRBV6-1 and TRBJ2-5; D call uncertain. The CDR3 is made up of 13 amino acids. V lost 6 bases and J 4 bases, leaving 12 bases between the germline ends. The germline gives CDR1 MNHNS, CDR2 SASEGT. CDR3 nucleotides: TGTGCCAGCAGCCAAACAAGGACAGAGACCCAGTACTTC. Translated, it gives CASSQTRTETQYF.